The clone carrying this T cell receptor beta chain was recorded at least ten times. This record belongs to a study of T cells after yellow fever vaccination. For the study at large: The SMART-Seq v4 Ultra Low Input method served to prepare the low-cell-number fractions.

This CDR3 region has 11 residues. V was clipped by 6 bases and J by 5 bases, with 7 bases between them. By 5'RACE template switching, TCR cDNA was produced, with a universal primer site and UMIs added in the process. TCRdb itself ran the 5' RACE reads through MiXCR, one entry per CDR3 protein. The table shows 110,000 to 150,000 distinct CDR3 sequences, with roughly 6.7% occurring only once. This receptor was identified in a young man who received the YFV17D yellow fever vaccine. V gene TRBV12-3 or TRBV12-4 combines with J gene TRBJ2-5; D gene ambiguous. Material: CD4+ T cells sorted from PBMCs, obtained 10 days after the yellow fever booster vaccination. CDR3 region: CASRRAETQYF. CDR3 in DNA: TGTGCCAGCAGGAGAGCGGAGACCCAGTACTTC.